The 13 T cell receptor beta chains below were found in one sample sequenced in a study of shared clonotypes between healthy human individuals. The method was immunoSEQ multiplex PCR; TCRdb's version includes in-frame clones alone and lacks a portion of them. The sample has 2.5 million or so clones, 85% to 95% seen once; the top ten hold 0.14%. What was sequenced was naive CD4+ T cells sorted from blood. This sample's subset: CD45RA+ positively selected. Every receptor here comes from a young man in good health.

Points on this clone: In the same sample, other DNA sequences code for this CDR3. CDR3 in DNA: TGTGCCAGCAGCTTTGGGGCAGATACGCAGTATTTT. The encoded protein is CASSFGADTQYF. This chain joins TRBV7-2 and TRBJ2-3; the D is unclear. The CDR3 spans 12 residues. Germline V CDR1 and CDR2: SGHTA, FQGNSA. V lost 3 bases and J 4 bases, leaving 5 bases between the germline ends.

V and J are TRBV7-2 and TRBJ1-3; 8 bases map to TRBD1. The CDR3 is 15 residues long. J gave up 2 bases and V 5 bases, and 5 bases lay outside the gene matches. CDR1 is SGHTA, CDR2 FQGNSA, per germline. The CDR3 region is CASSTWTGPGNTIYF. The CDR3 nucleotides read TGTGCCAGCAGCACTTGGACAGGGCCTGGAAACACCATATATTTT.

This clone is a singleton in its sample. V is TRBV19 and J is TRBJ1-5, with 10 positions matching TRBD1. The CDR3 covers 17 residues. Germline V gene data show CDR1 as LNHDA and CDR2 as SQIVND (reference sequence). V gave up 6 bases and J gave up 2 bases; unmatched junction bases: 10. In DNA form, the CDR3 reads TGTGCCAGTAGATTGGGACAGGGGATAGTGGGCAATCAGCCCCAGCATTTT. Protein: CASRLGQGIVGNQPQHF.

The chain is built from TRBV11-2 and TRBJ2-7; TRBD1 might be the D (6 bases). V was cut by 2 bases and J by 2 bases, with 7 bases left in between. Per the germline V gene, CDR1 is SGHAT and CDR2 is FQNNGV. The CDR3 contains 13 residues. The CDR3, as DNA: TGTGCCAGCAGCTTACACAGGGCCTACGAGCAGTACTTC. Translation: CASSLHRAYEQYF.

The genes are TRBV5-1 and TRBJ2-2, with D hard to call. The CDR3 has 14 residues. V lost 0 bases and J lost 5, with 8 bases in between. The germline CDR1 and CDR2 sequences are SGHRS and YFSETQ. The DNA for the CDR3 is TGCGCCAGCAGCTTGGGGGGTGAGACCGGGGAGCTGTTTTTT. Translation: CASSLGGETGELFF. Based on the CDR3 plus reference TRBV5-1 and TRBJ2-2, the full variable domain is KAGVTQTPRYLIKTRGQQVTLSCSPISGHRSVSWYQQTPGQGLQFLFEYFSETQRNKGNFPGRFSGRQFSNSRSEMNVSTLELGDSALYLCASSLGGETGELFFGEGSRLTVL.

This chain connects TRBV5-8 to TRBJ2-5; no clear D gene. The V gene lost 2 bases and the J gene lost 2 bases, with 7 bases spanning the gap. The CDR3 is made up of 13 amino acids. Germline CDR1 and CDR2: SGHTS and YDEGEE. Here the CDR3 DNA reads TGTGCCAGCAGCTTTGGGAAACAAGAGACCCAGTACTTC. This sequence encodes CASSFGKQETQYF.

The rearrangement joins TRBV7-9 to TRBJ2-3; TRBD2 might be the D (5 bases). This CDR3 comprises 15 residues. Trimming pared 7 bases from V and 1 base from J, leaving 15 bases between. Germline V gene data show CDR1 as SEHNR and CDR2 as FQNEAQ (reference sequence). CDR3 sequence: CASTPTTGGTDTQYF. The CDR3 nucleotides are TGTGCCAGCACCCCTACGACCGGGGGCACAGATACGCAGTATTTT.

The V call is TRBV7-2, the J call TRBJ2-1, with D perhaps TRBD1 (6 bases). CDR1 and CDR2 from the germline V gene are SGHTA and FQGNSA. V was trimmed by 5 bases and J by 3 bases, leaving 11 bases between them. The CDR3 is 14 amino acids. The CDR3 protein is CASSPQGFYNEQFF. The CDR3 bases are TGTGCCAGCAGCCCACAGGGATTCTACAATGAGCAGTTCTTC.

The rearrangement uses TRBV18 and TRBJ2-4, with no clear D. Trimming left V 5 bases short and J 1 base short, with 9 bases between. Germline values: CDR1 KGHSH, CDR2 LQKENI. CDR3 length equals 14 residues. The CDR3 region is CASSVSLAKNIQYF. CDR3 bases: TGTGCCAGCTCAGTAAGTTTGGCCAAAAACATTCAGTACTTC.

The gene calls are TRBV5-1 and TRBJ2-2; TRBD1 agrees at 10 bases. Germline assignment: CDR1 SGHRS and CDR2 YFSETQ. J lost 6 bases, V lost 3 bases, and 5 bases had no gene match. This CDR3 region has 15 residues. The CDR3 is CASSSTGGAAGELFF. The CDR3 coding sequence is TGCGCCAGCAGCTCGACAGGGGGCGCTGCCGGGGAGCTGTTTTTT.

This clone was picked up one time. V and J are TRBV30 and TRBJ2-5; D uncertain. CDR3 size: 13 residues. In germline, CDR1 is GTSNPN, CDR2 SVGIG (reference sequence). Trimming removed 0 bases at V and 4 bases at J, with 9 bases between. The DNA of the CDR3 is TGTGCCTGGAGTGTAAACGGAAGAGAGACCCAGTACTTC. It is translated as CAWSVNGRETQYF.

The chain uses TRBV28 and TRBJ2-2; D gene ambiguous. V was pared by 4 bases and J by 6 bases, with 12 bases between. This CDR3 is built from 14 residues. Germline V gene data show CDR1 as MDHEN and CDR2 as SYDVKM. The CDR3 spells CASSSRPTPGELFF. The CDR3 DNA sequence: TGTGCCAGCAGTTCTAGACCAACACCCGGGGAGCTGTTTTTT.

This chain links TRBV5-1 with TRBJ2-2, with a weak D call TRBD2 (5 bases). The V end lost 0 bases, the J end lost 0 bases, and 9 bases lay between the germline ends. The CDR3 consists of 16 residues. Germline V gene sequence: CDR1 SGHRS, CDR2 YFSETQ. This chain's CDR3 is CASSLAPLANTGELFF. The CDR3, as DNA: TGCGCCAGCAGCTTGGCCCCACTAGCGAACACCGGGGAGCTGTTTTTT.